The 27 T cell receptor beta chains given below trace back to one sample, sequenced in a study of blood T cell repertoires in COVID-19. The data were produced by immunoSEQ multiplex PCR, yet TCRdb's version contains in-frame clones alone and is incomplete. The table records about 480,000 clones, about nine tenths of them present only once. Sequenced input: peripheral blood. These receptors all stem from a woman in her 50s with COVID-19, enrolled during active disease.

This rearrangement joins TRBV6-5 to TRBJ1-1; D uncertain. V was shortened by 4 bases and J by 3 bases, with 9 bases between the two germline ends. Germline CDR1 MNHEY, CDR2 SVGAGI. The CDR3 has 13 amino acids. The CDR3 protein is CASSSHIYTEAFF. The CDR3, as DNA: TGTGCCAGCAGTTCTCACATCTACACTGAAGCTTTCTTT.

The gene calls are TRBV19 and TRBJ1-1; 8 bases agree with TRBD1. CDR1 is LNHDA and CDR2 is SQIVND in the germline V gene (reference sequence). The length of the CDR3 is 14 residues. The ends lost 5 bases at V and 5 bases at J; junction bases unmatched: 7. Here the CDR3 reads CASSGTDRGTEAFF. In DNA, the CDR3 is TGTGCCAGTAGTGGGACAGACAGGGGAACTGAAGCTTTCTTT. The full variable domain, rest sourced from reference TRBV19 and TRBJ1-1, is DGGITQSPKYLFRKEGQNVTLSCEQNLNHDAMYWYRQDPGQGLRLIYYSQIVNDFQKGDIAEGYSVSREKKESFPLTVTSAQKNPTAFYLCASSGTDRGTEAFFGQGTRLTVV.

The chain recombines TRBV12-3 or TRBV12-4 with TRBJ1-1; 7 bases are shared with TRBD1. The CDR3 has 13 amino acids. J was trimmed by 10 bases and V by 7 bases; bases with no gene match: 12. The CDR3 spells CASTGGTGVGAFF. The CDR3 DNA sequence: TGTGCCAGCACCGGGGGCACAGGGGTAGGAGCTTTCTTT.

The chain has TRBV3-1 (or the pseudogene TRBV3-2) and TRBJ1-2; 7 bases agree with TRBD1. V shed 2 bases and J 5 bases; nucleotides not matched to a gene: 5. The germline V gene has CDR1 LGHDT and CDR2 YNNKEL (reference sequence). The CDR3 sequence is 14 residues long. The chain's CDR3 is CASSQTGTAYGYTF. The DNA for the CDR3 is TGTGCCAGCAGCCAAACAGGGACAGCATATGGCTACACCTTC.

This chain connects TRBV9 to TRBJ1-2; D ambiguous. This CDR3 is built from 15 residues. V was trimmed by 0 bases and J by 8 bases, leaving 17 bases between them. The V gene's germline CDR1 is SGDLS and CDR2 YYNGEE. The DNA for the CDR3 is TGTGCCAGCAGCGTAGGGTTCAATAATGCGCGCGGCTACACCTTC. This sequence encodes CASSVGFNNARGYTF. The whole variable domain, remainder taken from reference TRBV9 and TRBJ1-2, is DSGVTQTPKHLITATGQRVTLRCSPRSGDLSVYWYQQSLDQGLQFLIQYYNGEERAKGNILERFSAQQFPDLHSELNLSSLELGDSALYFCASSVGFNNARGYTFGSGTRLTVV.

The chain couples TRBV9 to TRBJ1-1; 7 bases match TRBD1. CDR3 length equals 20 residues. J gave up 7 bases and V 0 bases, and 24 bases lay outside the gene matches. CDR1 is SGDLS, CDR2 YYNGEE, per germline. CDR3 in amino acids: CASSVGGGTGPGQGESEAFF. The CDR3 DNA sequence: TGTGCCAGCAGCGTAGGAGGAGGTACGGGTCCTGGGCAGGGGGAAAGTGAAGCTTTCTTT.

The chain uses TRBV28 and TRBJ2-3; D may be TRBD2 (7 bases). Trimming took off 2 bases at V and 6 bases at J, with 15 bases between the two ends. The length of the CDR3 is 15 residues. Looked up from germline, CDR1 is MDHEN and CDR2 is SYDVKM. The CDR3 bases are TGTGCCAGCAGTTTACTAGGACTAGGGGGGGATACGCAGTATTTT. It yields the protein CASSLLGLGGDTQYF.

The rearrangement joins TRBV6-2 or TRBV6-3 to TRBJ2-1; D may be TRBD1 (5 bases). The CDR3 is 13 residues long. Looked up from germline, CDR1 is MNHEY and CDR2 is SVGEGT. The V end was cut by 5 bases, the J end by 8 bases, with 13 bases between. The CDR3 DNA is TGTGCCAGCAGTGACAGATACGGCGATGAGCAGTTCTTC. Amino acid sequence: CASSDRYGDEQFF.

V usage is TRBV12-3 or TRBV12-4 and J usage is TRBJ1-4, with no clear D. Trimming left V 6 bases short and J 4 bases short, with 3 bases between. The CDR3 totals 11 residues. The CDR3 nucleotides are TGTGCCAGCAGACTTAATGAAAAACTGTTTTTT. Encoded protein: CASRLNEKLFF.

This chain links TRBV3-1 (or the pseudogene TRBV3-2) with TRBJ2-1; 10 bases are shared with TRBD2. Trimming removed 6 bases from V and 2 bases from J; junction bases left unmatched: 4. The CDR3 sequence is 15 residues long. Germline assignment: CDR1 LGHDT and CDR2 YNNKEL (reference sequence). The CDR3 is CASRGLAGAYNEQFF. The CDR3 coding sequence is TGTGCCAGCAGAGGTCTAGCGGGGGCCTACAATGAGCAGTTCTTC.

The rearrangement joins TRBV5-8 to TRBJ1-1; D is undetermined. The V end was cut by 3 bases, the J end by 5 bases, with 8 bases between. The CDR3 covers 12 residues. Germline CDR1 and CDR2: SGHTS and YDEGEE. The CDR3 nucleotides are TGTGCCAGCAGCTCCCCGCGGACTGAAGCTTTCTTT. The encoded protein is CASSSPRTEAFF.

The V gene is TRBV11-2, the J gene TRBJ2-7, with TRBD1 identical over 8 bases. Trimming took 6 bases from V and 0 from J; bases not matched to a gene: 4. The length of the CDR3 is 14 residues. Germline V gene lookup returns CDR1 SGHAT and CDR2 FQNNGV. The CDR3 bases are TGTGCCAGCAGTCTACAGGGGGACTCCTACGAGCAGTACTTC. Its protein product is CASSLQGDSYEQYF. Complete variable domain (other parts from reference TRBV11-2 and TRBJ2-7): EAGVAQSPRYKIIEKRQSVAFWCNPISGHATLYWYQQILGQGPKLLIQFQNNGVVDDSQLPKDRFSAERLKGVDSTLKIQPAKLEDSAVYLCASSLQGDSYEQYFGPGTRLTVT.

The CDR3 nucleotides read TGTGCCAGCAGGGCCCTGGGAGGGCGGGGGCCTCAGAACACCGGGGAGCTGTTTTTT. This translates into CASRALGGRGPQNTGELFF. The genes are TRBV2 and TRBJ2-2; tentative D call: TRBD2 (7 bases). Trimming cost V 6 bases and J 1 base, with 24 bases left between them. The CDR3 is 19 residues long. Germline V gene lookup returns CDR1 SNHLY and CDR2 FYNNEI. Supplemented by reference TRBV2 and TRBJ2-2, the full variable domain reads EPEVTQTPSHQVTQMGQEVILRCVPISNHLYFYWYRQILGQKVEFLVSFYNNEISEKSEIFDDQFSVERPDGSNFTLKIRSTKLEDSAMYFCASRALGGRGPQNTGELFFGEGSRLTVL.

This chain connects TRBV2 to TRBJ1-2; D remains unclear. CDR3 size: 12 residues. Deletions cut 8 bases from V and 0 bases from J, with 7 bases between. In germline, CDR1 is SNHLY, CDR2 FYNNEI. CDR3 coding DNA: TGTGCCAGCGAAACAGCTAACTATGGCTACACCTTC. This sequence encodes CASETANYGYTF.

V gene TRBV19 combines with J gene TRBJ2-3; D is perhaps TRBD1 (5 bases). Germline V gives CDR1 LNHDA, CDR2 SQIVND (reference sequence). V lost 0 bases, J lost 5 bases, and 9 bases lay in between. The CDR3 has 14 residues. The CDR3 sequence: CASSIDRERDTQYF. The CDR3 DNA is TGTGCCAGTAGTATAGACAGGGAAAGAGATACGCAGTATTTT.

Comments on this clone: The junction and the germline gene differ at one end; a read error may be behind it. The CDR3 bases are TGTGCCAGCAGCCTAGACAGGGGTGATGGCCACACCTTC. Translated, it gives CASSLDRGDGHTF. J is TRBJ1-2 and V is TRBV5-6; TRBD1 aligns across 8 bases. The germline CDR1 and CDR2 sequences are SGHDT and YYEEEE. The CDR3 extends over 13 amino acids.

The rearrangement joins TRBV4-1 to TRBJ2-3; unclear D gene. The CDR3 sequence is 15 residues long. Looked up from germline, CDR1 is MGHRA and CDR2 is YSYEKL. Trimming shortened V by 1 base and J by 5 bases, and 13 bases separated the two germline ends. This chain's CDR3 is CASSQATGIQDTQYF. The CDR3 DNA reads as TGCGCCAGCAGCCAAGCGACTGGTATTCAAGATACGCAGTATTTT.

This clone was seen a single time. The genes are TRBV5-1 and TRBJ2-1; TRBD1 matches at 7 bases. Germline CDR1 SGHRS, CDR2 YFSETQ. The CDR3 loop spans 15 amino acids. V shed 3 bases, J shed 0 bases, and the junction held 3 bases outside the gene matches. The CDR3 sequence: CASSSGQSSYNEQFF. DNA of the CDR3: TGCGCCAGCAGCTCGGGACAGTCCTCCTACAATGAGCAGTTCTTC.

In this sample, this clone turned up a few times. The V gene is TRBV5-6, the J gene TRBJ2-2, with D unclear. CDR3 length equals 13 residues. Deletions cut 0 bases from V and 4 bases from J, with 4 bases between. Germline assignment: CDR1 SGHDT and CDR2 YYEEEE. The CDR3 coding sequence is TGTGCCAGCAGCTTGGCGGTCACCGGGGAGCTGTTTTTT. Translating it yields CASSLAVTGELFF.

This chain uses TRBV19 with TRBJ1-1; TRBD1 matches at 7 bases. The CDR3 is 12 residues long. V trimming: 7 bases; J trimming: 4 bases; junction bases outside the gene matches: 3. Looked up from germline, CDR1 is LNHDA and CDR2 is SQIVND (reference sequence). CDR3: CASMGQTTEAFF. In nucleotides, the CDR3 is TGTGCCAGTATGGGACAGACCACTGAAGCTTTCTTT.

The chain carries TRBV11-2 and TRBJ2-5; 10 bases align to TRBD1. With 4 bases clipped from V and 1 base from J, the junction kept 12 bases outside the gene matches. The V gene's germline CDR1 is SGHAT and CDR2 FQNNGV. There are 18 residues in the CDR3. DNA for the CDR3: TGTGCCAGCAGCTCGGGACAGGGGACCTACAAATTCCAAGAGACCCAGTACTTC. This translates into CASSSGQGTYKFQETQYF.

This rearrangement joins TRBV9 to TRBJ2-1, with TRBD2 matching 8 bases. Unmatched junction bases numbered 10, after V lost 4 bases and J lost 4 bases. Germline-derived CDR1 and CDR2 are SGDLS and YYNGEE. The CDR3 contains 16 residues. CDR3 DNA sequence: TGTGCCAGCAGCCCTCCTTCGGGGGGGCCGTACAATGAGCAGTTCTTC. Encoded protein: CASSPPSGGPYNEQFF.

This rearrangement joins TRBV10-2 to TRBJ2-3, with 8 positions matching TRBD2. Unmatched junction bases numbered 0, after V lost 5 bases and J lost 5 bases. CDR3 length equals 12 residues. The germline V gene encodes CDR1 WSHSY and CDR2 SAAADI. The CDR3 region is CASSRGGDTQYF. The DNA for the CDR3 is TGCGCCAGCAGTCGGGGGGGAGATACGCAGTATTTT.

The J gene is TRBJ2-3, the V gene TRBV9; the match to TRBD2 covers 10 bases. With 0 bases clipped from V and 10 bases from J, the junction kept 2 bases outside the gene matches. Germline V gives CDR1 SGDLS, CDR2 YYNGEE. The CDR3 covers 13 residues. CDR3 in DNA: TGTGCCAGCAGCGTAGCTAGCGGGGGAGCGCAGTATTTT. This sequence encodes CASSVASGGAQYF.

The chain joins TRBV6-2 or TRBV6-3 to TRBJ2-5; the D gene is possibly TRBD2 (5 bases). Germline assignment: CDR1 MNHEY and CDR2 SVGEGT. The CDR3 is made up of 14 amino acids. The V end lost 0 bases, the J end lost 0 bases, and 5 bases lay between the germline ends. The CDR3 region is CASSYSGDQETQYF. DNA for the CDR3: TGTGCCAGCAGTTACTCCGGGGACCAAGAGACCCAGTACTTC.

The V gene is TRBV19, the J gene TRBJ1-2; no reliable D call. There are 12 residues in the CDR3. Germline CDR1 reads LNHDA; CDR2 reads SQIVND (reference sequence). The V gene lost 6 bases and the J gene lost 8 bases, with 13 bases spanning the gap. The CDR3, as DNA: TGTGCCAGTAGATTTACAGATCGCGGCTACACCTTC. The encoded protein is CASRFTDRGYTF.

This chain links TRBV5-4 with TRBJ2-7; possibly TRBD2 for D (6 bases). Germline loops: CDR1 SGHNT, CDR2 YYREEE (reference sequence). The V end lost 4 bases, the J end lost 0 bases, and 14 bases lay between the germline ends. The CDR3 totals 15 residues. CDR3 sequence (DNA): TGTGCCAGCAGCGGGGGACTCTCCTACTCCTACGAGCAGTACTTC. Translating it yields CASSGGLSYSYEQYF.